This T cell receptor beta chain was recorded in a study of T-cell memory formation after mild COVID-19. Background on the study: Clusters were largely donor specific.

Notes on this clonotype: Its antigen is currently unknown.

Study-level findings and limits: Day 15 to 85 contracting clones showed balanced CD4/CD8; day 15 to 37 expanders favored CD4+.

The TCR alpha and TCR beta cDNA libraries, bearing sample barcodes and UMIs, were generated by 5'RACE using constant-segment primers. One entry per CDR3 protein, called by TCRdb with MiXCR from the 5' RACE reads. The table lists a few hundred thousand distinct CDR3 sequences, 14% of them singletons. There are 15 residues in the CDR3. Germline V gene sequence: CDR1 MNHNY, CDR2 SVGAGI (reference sequence). Unmatched junction bases numbered 5, after V lost 2 bases and J lost 2 bases. Sequencing used PBMCs or a T cell subset sorted from them (not recorded which). The chain recombines TRBV6-6 with TRBJ2-7, with TRBD2 matching 8 bases. The receptor was derived from a man aged 18-30 years who had mild COVID-19 (a few samples of this study predate the infection). Cell type and time point are not known. The CDR3 here is CASSYGTRGTYEQYF. As DNA, the CDR3 is TGTGCCAGCAGTTACGGGACTAGGGGGACCTACGAGCAGTACTTC.